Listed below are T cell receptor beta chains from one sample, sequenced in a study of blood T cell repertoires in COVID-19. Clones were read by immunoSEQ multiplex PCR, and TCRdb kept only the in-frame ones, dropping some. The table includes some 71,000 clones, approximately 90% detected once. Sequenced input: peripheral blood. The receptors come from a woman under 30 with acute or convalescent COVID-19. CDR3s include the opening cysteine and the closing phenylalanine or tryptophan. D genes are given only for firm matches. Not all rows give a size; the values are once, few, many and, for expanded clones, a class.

CDR3aa: CASSRTGRSPLHF
CDR3nt: TGTGCCAGCTCTAGGACAGGGCGTTCACCCCTCCACTTT
d_gene: TRBD1
j_gene: TRBJ1-6
v_gene: TRBV28
abundance: -

CDR3aa: CASSFTLGGEQYF
CDR3nt: TGTGCCAGCAGTTTCACCTTAGGGGGCGAGCAGTACTTC
d_gene: -
j_gene: TRBJ2-7
v_gene: TRBV27
abundance: -

CDR3aa: CAISDSTGTGTYEQYF
CDR3nt: TGTGCCATCAGTGATTCAACCGGGACTGGAACCTACGAGCAGTACTTC
d_gene: -
j_gene: TRBJ2-7
v_gene: TRBV10-3
abundance: -

CDR3aa: CASSYLAGGMETQYF
CDR3nt: TGTGCCAGTAGTTACCTAGCGGGAGGTATGGAGACCCAGTACTTC
d_gene: TRBD2
j_gene: TRBJ2-5
v_gene: TRBV19
abundance: -

CDR3aa: CASSEPGTRGITGELFF
CDR3nt: TGCGCCAGCAGCGAACCCGGGACTAGAGGTATCACCGGGGAGCTGTTTTTT
d_gene: TRBD2
j_gene: TRBJ2-2
v_gene: TRBV10-1
abundance: -

CDR3aa: CASSWGLAGSNEQFF
CDR3nt: TGCGCCAGCAGCTGGGGACTAGCGGGGAGCAATGAGCAGTTCTTC
d_gene: TRBD2
j_gene: TRBJ2-1
v_gene: TRBV5-1
abundance: -

CDR3aa: CSASQPRGGVTDTQYF
CDR3nt: TGCAGTGCTAGTCAGCCTCGGGGGGGCGTGACAGATACGCAGTATTTT
d_gene: TRBD2
j_gene: TRBJ2-3
v_gene: TRBV20-1
abundance: -

CDR3aa: CSAQTSGGGGEQFF
CDR3nt: TGCAGCGCCCAGACTAGCGGGGGAGGTGGGGAGCAGTTCTTC
d_gene: TRBD2
j_gene: TRBJ2-1
v_gene: TRBV29-1
abundance: -

CDR3aa: CASSPSQGNAEAFF
CDR3nt: TGTGCCAGCTCACCCTCTCAGGGGAATGCTGAAGCTTTCTTT
d_gene: -
j_gene: TRBJ1-1
v_gene: TRBV18
abundance: once

CDR3aa: CASSHPGLAGGPGTDTQYF
CDR3nt: TGCGCCAGCAGCCATCCTGGACTAGCGGGAGGGCCGGGCACAGATACGCAGTATTTT
d_gene: TRBD2
j_gene: TRBJ2-3
v_gene: TRBV4-1
abundance: -

CDR3aa: CASSLTGSLPFF
CDR3nt: TGTGCCAGCAGTCTTACCGGGTCCCTGCCTTTCTTT
d_gene: -
j_gene: TRBJ1-1
v_gene: TRBV6-6
abundance: -

CDR3aa: CSASNQVDLSGYTF
CDR3nt: TGCAGTGCTAGTAATCAGGTGGATCTAAGTGGCTACACCTTC
d_gene: -
j_gene: TRBJ1-2
v_gene: TRBV20-1
abundance: -

CDR3aa: CASSRGNNEQFF
CDR3nt: TGCGCCAGCAGTAGAGGAAACAATGAGCAGTTCTTC
d_gene: -
j_gene: TRBJ2-1
v_gene: TRBV10-1
abundance: -

CDR3aa: CASSVEGYTNEKLFF
CDR3nt: TGTGCCAGCAGCGTAGAGGGGTACACTAATGAAAAACTGTTTTTT
d_gene: -
j_gene: TRBJ1-4
v_gene: TRBV9
abundance: -

CDR3aa: CASSWTGGPAVIRDEKLFF
CDR3nt: TGTGCCAGCAGTTGGACAGGGGGCCCGGCGGTAATACGCGATGAAAAACTGTTTTTT
d_gene: TRBD1
j_gene: TRBJ1-4
v_gene: TRBV28
abundance: -

CDR3aa: CASSQGLAGNNEQFF
CDR3nt: TGTGCCAGCAGCCAGGGACTAGCGGGAAACAATGAGCAGTTCTTC
d_gene: TRBD2
j_gene: TRBJ2-1
v_gene: TRBV7-9
abundance: -

CDR3aa: CATGLGYEQYF
CDR3nt: TGTGCCACCGGACTAGGCTACGAGCAGTACTTC
d_gene: TRBD2
j_gene: TRBJ2-7
v_gene: TRBV2
abundance: -

CDR3aa: CAWTGRGRGKGYTF
CDR3nt: TGTGCCTGGACGGGGAGAGGGAGGGGAAAAGGCTACACCTTC
d_gene: -
j_gene: TRBJ1-2
v_gene: TRBV30
abundance: -

CDR3aa: CASSESLRAITGELFF
CDR3nt: TGTGCCAGCAGTGAAAGCCTCAGGGCGATCACCGGGGAGCTGTTTTTT
d_gene: -
j_gene: TRBJ2-2
v_gene: TRBV2
abundance: -

CDR3aa: CASSRDITSYEQYF
CDR3nt: TGTGCCAGCAGCCGGGACATCACCTCCTACGAGCAGTACTTC
d_gene: -
j_gene: TRBJ2-7
v_gene: TRBV9
abundance: once

CDR3aa: CASMSSYNSPLHF
CDR3nt: TGTGCCAGCATGAGCTCCTATAATTCACCCCTCCACTTT
d_gene: -
j_gene: TRBJ1-6
v_gene: TRBV2
abundance: once

CDR3aa: CAWSRDRGVYEQYF
CDR3nt: TGTGCCTGGAGTCGGGACAGGGGTGTGTACGAGCAGTACTTC
d_gene: TRBD1
j_gene: TRBJ2-7
v_gene: TRBV30
abundance: -

CDR3aa: CAWSRGDGNTGELFF
CDR3nt: TGTGCCTGGAGTCGCGGGGATGGGAACACCGGGGAGCTGTTTTTT
d_gene: -
j_gene: TRBJ2-2
v_gene: TRBV30
abundance: -

CDR3aa: CASSYLRGGAYEQYF
CDR3nt: TGTGCCAGCAGTTACCTTCGCGGAGGAGCCTACGAGCAGTACTTC
d_gene: -
j_gene: TRBJ2-7
v_gene: TRBV6-2/TRBV6-3
abundance: -

CDR3aa: CASSTSGISTDTQYF
CDR3nt: TGTGCCAGCAGTACAAGCGGGATCAGCACAGATACGCAGTATTTT
d_gene: TRBD2
j_gene: TRBJ2-3
v_gene: TRBV7-2
abundance: -

CDR3aa: CSANPGQLEVNEQFF
CDR3nt: TGCAGCGCCAATCCGGGACAGCTTGAGGTCAATGAGCAGTTCTTC
d_gene: TRBD1
j_gene: TRBJ2-1
v_gene: TRBV29-1
abundance: -

CDR3aa: CASRHGQRSSYEQYF
CDR3nt: TGTGCCAGCAGGCACGGACAGCGGAGCTCCTACGAGCAGTACTTC
d_gene: -
j_gene: TRBJ2-7
v_gene: TRBV28
abundance: -

CDR3aa: CASSQDPTTYEQYF
CDR3nt: TGCGCCAGCAGCCAAGATCCTACGACCTACGAGCAGTACTTC
d_gene: -
j_gene: TRBJ2-7
v_gene: TRBV4-1
abundance: few

CDR3aa: CASTETGDGANVLTF
CDR3nt: TGTGCCAGCACCGAAACAGGGGATGGGGCCAACGTCCTGACTTTC
d_gene: TRBD1
j_gene: TRBJ2-6
v_gene: TRBV5-6
abundance: once

CDR3aa: CASSPGTGMNTEAFF
CDR3nt: TGTGCCAGCTCACCCGGGACAGGGATGAACACTGAAGCTTTCTTT
d_gene: TRBD1
j_gene: TRBJ1-1
v_gene: TRBV18
abundance: -

CDR3aa: CASRGITGIQPQHF
CDR3nt: TGTGCCAGTAGGGGAATAACAGGGATTCAGCCCCAGCATTTT
d_gene: -
j_gene: TRBJ1-5
v_gene: TRBV19
abundance: -

CDR3aa: CASSFAGSTEAFF
CDR3nt: TGTGCCAGCAGTTTTGCTGGGAGCACTGAAGCTTTCTTT
d_gene: -
j_gene: TRBJ1-1
v_gene: TRBV28
abundance: few

CDR3aa: CASSHRVENTEAFF
CDR3nt: TGTGCCAGTAGTCACAGGGTTGAGAACACTGAAGCTTTCTTT
d_gene: -
j_gene: TRBJ1-1
v_gene: TRBV19
abundance: -

CDR3aa: CASSPTATAYGYTF
CDR3nt: TGTGCCAGCAGCCCAACAGCCACCGCCTATGGCTACACCTTC
d_gene: -
j_gene: TRBJ1-2
v_gene: TRBV3-1/TRBV3-2
abundance: -

CDR3aa: CASSPGGYNEQFF
CDR3nt: TGTGCCAGCTCACCCGGCGGTTACAATGAGCAGTTCTTC
d_gene: -
j_gene: TRBJ2-1
v_gene: TRBV18
abundance: -

CDR3aa: CASSKGLRTGRFESLHF
CDR3nt: TGTGCCAGCAGCAAAGGACTTCGGACAGGGAGGTTCGAGTCCCTCCACTTT
d_gene: TRBD1
j_gene: TRBJ1-6
v_gene: TRBV5-4
abundance: -

CDR3aa: CASRGQGKGNYGYTF
CDR3nt: TGTGCCAGCAGAGGACAGGGCAAGGGGAACTATGGCTACACCTTC
d_gene: TRBD1
j_gene: TRBJ1-2
v_gene: TRBV6-5
abundance: -

CDR3aa: CASSPSHINEQFF
CDR3nt: TGTGCCAGCAGCCCCTCTCACATCAATGAGCAGTTCTTC
d_gene: -
j_gene: TRBJ2-1
v_gene: TRBV7-2
abundance: -

CDR3aa: CASSAQKTGRRRTEAFF
CDR3nt: TGTGCCAGCAGCGCACAAAAGACAGGGAGGCGTCGGACTGAAGCTTTCTTT
d_gene: TRBD1
j_gene: TRBJ1-1
v_gene: TRBV9
abundance: -

CDR3aa: CASSLRQGLQPQHF
CDR3nt: TGTGCCAGCAGTCTCCGGCAGGGGTTACAGCCCCAGCATTTT
d_gene: -
j_gene: TRBJ1-5
v_gene: TRBV28
abundance: -

CDR3aa: CATSDQSPVIWEATDTQYF
CDR3nt: TGTGCCACCAGTGACCAAAGCCCTGTTATATGGGAGGCGACAGATACGCAGTATTTT
d_gene: -
j_gene: TRBJ2-3
v_gene: TRBV24-1
abundance: -

CDR3aa: CASSQAGLAGGTDTQYF
CDR3nt: TGCGCCAGCAGCCAAGCGGGACTAGCGGGGGGCACAGATACGCAGTATTTT
d_gene: TRBD2
j_gene: TRBJ2-3
v_gene: TRBV4-1
abundance: -

CDR3aa: CASSYLDRVEFYEQYF
CDR3nt: TGTGCCAGCAGTTACCTGGACAGGGTCGAATTCTACGAGCAGTACTTC
d_gene: TRBD1
j_gene: TRBJ2-7
v_gene: TRBV6-5
abundance: -

CDR3aa: CASRITGGRSPLHF
CDR3nt: TGTGCCAGCAGGATCACAGGGGGACGTTCACCCCTCCACTTT
d_gene: TRBD1
j_gene: TRBJ1-6
v_gene: TRBV27
abundance: -

CDR3aa: CASSLVSSRGYTF
CDR3nt: TGTGCCAGCAGTTTAGTTTCTTCTCGGGGCTACACCTTC
d_gene: -
j_gene: TRBJ1-2
v_gene: TRBV12-3/TRBV12-4
abundance: -